What follows is one T cell receptor beta chain and its context. Authors' processing steps: Researchers report that nucleated cell counts were estimated from reference gene primer amplification. Assay used: immunoSEQ multiplex PCR; TCRdb lists only in-frame clones, some missing. The DNA was the basis for D and trimming; V, J and clone size are from that table. This table has a few hundred thousand clones, about nine tenths appearing once. Deletions cut 2 bases from V and 3 bases from J, with 22 bases between. Germline-derived CDR1 and CDR2 are SGHRS and YFSETQ. CDR3 length: 18 amino acids. This specimen belongs to a study of blood T cell repertoires in COVID-19. Study context: Samples representing acute and convalescent COVID-19 were sourced from the United States, Italy and Spain. T cells, B-cell-depleted T cells, or PBMCs supplied cDNA or gDNA.

The material sequenced was peripheral blood. This receptor was identified in a young man with active or convalescent COVID-19. The chain has TRBV5-1 and TRBJ2-3; the D gene is possibly TRBD1 (6 bases). The CDR3 region is CASSFGPERGSYTDTQYF. In nucleotides, the CDR3 is TGCGCCAGCAGCTTCGGTCCAGAAAGGGGGAGTTATACAGATACGCAGTATTTT.